Sequencing of this T cell receptor beta chain was carried out in a study of T cells after yellow fever vaccination. One entry per CDR3 protein results from TCRdb running MiXCR on the 5' RACE reads. This table holds about 99,000 distinct CDR3 sequences, around 5.8% found once. This CDR3 is built from 14 residues. Germline-derived CDR1 and CDR2 are MDHEN and SYDVKM. V lost 3 bases and J 9 bases, leaving 17 bases between the germline ends. The V call is TRBV28, the J call TRBJ2-5, with a tentative D call TRBD2 (5 bases). This TCR was recovered from a man between 18 and 29 years old who received the YFV17D yellow fever vaccine. Here the sequenced sample was CD8+ T cells sorted from PBMCs, taken 10 days after the yellow fever booster vaccination. The CDR3: CASSFSDSFEAQYF. CDR3 nucleotide sequence: TGTGCCAGCAGTTTCTCGGACTCTTTTGAGGCCCAGTACTTC.